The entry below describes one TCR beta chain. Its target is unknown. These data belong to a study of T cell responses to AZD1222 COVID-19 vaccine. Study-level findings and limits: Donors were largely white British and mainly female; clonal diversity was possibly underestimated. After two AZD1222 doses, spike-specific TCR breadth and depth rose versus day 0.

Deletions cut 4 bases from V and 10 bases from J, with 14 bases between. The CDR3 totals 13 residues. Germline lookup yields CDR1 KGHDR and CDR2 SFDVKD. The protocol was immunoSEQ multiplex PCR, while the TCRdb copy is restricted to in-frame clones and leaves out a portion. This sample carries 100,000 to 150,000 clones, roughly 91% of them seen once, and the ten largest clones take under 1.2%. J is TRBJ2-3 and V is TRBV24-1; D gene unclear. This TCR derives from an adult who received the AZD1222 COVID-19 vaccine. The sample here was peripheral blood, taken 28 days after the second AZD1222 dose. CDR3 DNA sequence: TGTGCCACCAGTGAGATGGACGGTCGACCGCAGTATTTT. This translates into CATSEMDGRPQYF.